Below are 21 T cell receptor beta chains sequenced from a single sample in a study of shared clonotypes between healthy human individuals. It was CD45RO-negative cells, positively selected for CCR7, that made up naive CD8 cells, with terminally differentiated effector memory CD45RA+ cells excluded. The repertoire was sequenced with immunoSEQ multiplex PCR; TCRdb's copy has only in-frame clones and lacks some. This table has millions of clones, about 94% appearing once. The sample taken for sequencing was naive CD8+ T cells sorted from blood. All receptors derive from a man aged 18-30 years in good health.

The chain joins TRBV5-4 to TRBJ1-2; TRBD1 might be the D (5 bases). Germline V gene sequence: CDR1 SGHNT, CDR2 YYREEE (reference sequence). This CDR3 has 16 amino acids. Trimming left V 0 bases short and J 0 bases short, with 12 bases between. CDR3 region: CASSLDRSLTNYGYTF. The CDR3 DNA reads TGTGCCAGCAGCTTGGACAGGTCCCTAACTAACTATGGCTACACCTTC.

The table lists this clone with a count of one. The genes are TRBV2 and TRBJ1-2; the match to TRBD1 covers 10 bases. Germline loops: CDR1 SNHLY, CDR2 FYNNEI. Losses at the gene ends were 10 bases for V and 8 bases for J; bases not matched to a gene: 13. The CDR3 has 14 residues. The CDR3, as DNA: TGTGCCACCATCACCCCCGACAGGGGGCGCGGCTACACCTTC. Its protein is CATITPDRGRGYTF.

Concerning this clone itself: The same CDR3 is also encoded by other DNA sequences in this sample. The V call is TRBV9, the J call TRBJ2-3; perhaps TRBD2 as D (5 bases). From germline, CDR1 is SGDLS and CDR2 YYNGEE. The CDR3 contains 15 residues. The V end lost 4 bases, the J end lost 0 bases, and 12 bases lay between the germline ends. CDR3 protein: CASSPREGSTDTQYF. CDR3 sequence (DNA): TGTGCCAGCAGCCCCCGCGAGGGAAGCACAGATACGCAGTATTTT.

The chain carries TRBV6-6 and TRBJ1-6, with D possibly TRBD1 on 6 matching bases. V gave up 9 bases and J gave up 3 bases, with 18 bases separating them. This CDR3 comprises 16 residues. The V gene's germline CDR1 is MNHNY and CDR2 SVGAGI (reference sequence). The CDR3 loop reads CASTPEGQSYNSPLHF. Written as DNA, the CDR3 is TGTGCCAGTACTCCGGAAGGACAGAGCTATAATTCACCCCTCCACTTT.

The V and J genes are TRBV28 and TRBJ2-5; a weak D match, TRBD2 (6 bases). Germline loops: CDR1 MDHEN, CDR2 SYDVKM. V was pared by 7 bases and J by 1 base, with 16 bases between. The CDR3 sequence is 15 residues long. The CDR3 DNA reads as TGTGCCAGCATACGTTACGGGGGTCTCCAAGAGACCCAGTACTTC. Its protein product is CASIRYGGLQETQYF.

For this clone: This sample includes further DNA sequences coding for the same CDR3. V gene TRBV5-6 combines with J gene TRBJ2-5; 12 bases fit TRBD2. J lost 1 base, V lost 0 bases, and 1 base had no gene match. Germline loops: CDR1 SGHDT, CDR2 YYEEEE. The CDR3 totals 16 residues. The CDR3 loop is CASSLELAGGQETQYF. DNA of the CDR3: TGTGCCAGCAGCTTGGAACTAGCGGGGGGCCAAGAGACCCAGTACTTC.

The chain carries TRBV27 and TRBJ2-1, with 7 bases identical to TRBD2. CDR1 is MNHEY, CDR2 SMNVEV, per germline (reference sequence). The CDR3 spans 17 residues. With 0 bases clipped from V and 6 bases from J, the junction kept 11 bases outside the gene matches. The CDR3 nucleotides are TGTGCCAGCAGTTTATCCATTGGGGACTATACGATCAATGAGCAGTTCTTC. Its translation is CASSLSIGDYTINEQFF.

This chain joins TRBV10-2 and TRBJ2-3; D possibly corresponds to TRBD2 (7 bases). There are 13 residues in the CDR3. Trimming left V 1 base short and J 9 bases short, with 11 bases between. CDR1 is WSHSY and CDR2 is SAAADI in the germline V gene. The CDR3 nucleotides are TGCGCCAGCAGTGAGTTAGGGGGAGGGACGCAGTATTTT. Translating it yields CASSELGGGTQYF.

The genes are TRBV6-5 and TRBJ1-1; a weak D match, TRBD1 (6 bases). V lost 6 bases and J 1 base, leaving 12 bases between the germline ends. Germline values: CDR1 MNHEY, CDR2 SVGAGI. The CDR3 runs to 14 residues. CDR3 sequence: CASSKGGENTEAFF. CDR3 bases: TGTGCCAGCAGCAAAGGGGGTGAGAACACTGAAGCTTTCTTT.

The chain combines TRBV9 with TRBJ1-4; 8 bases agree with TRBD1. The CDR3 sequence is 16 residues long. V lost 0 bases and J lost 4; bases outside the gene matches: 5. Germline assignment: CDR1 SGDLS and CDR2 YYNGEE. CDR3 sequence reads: CASSVGGQGGNEKLFF. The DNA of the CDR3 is TGTGCCAGCAGCGTAGGTGGACAGGGAGGTAATGAAAAACTGTTTTTT. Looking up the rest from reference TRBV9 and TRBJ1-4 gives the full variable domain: DSGVTQTPKHLITATGQRVTLRCSPRSGDLSVYWYQQSLDQGLQFLIQYYNGEERAKGNILERFSAQQFPDLHSELNLSSLELGDSALYFCASSVGGQGGNEKLFFGSGTQLSVL.

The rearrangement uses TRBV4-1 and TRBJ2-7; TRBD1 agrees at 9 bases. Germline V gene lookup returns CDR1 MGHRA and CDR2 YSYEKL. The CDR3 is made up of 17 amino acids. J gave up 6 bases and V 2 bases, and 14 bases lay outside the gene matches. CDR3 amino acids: CASSQTPGQGLVGEQYF. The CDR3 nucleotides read TGCGCCAGCAGCCAAACACCGGGACAGGGTCTAGTAGGCGAGCAGTACTTC.

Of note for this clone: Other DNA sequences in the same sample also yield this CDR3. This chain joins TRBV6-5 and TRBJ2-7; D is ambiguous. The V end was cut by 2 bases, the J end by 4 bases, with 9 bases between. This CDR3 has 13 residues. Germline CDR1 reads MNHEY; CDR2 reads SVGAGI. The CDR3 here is CASSYAESYEQYF. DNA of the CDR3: TGTGCCAGCAGTTACGCGGAGTCGTACGAGCAGTACTTC.

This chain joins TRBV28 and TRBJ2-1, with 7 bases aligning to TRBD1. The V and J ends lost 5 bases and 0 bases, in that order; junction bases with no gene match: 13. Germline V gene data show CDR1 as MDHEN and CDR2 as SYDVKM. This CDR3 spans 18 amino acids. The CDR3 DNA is TGTGCCAGCAGTACCCCCACCGGGACAGAAGACTCCTACAATGAGCAGTTCTTC. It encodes CASSTPTGTEDSYNEQFF.

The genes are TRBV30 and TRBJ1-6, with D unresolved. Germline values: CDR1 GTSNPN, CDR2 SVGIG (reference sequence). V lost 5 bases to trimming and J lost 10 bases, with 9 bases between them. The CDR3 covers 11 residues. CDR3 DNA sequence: TGTGCCTGGGGGGAAGACTCACCCCTCCACTTT. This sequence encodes CAWGEDSPLHF.

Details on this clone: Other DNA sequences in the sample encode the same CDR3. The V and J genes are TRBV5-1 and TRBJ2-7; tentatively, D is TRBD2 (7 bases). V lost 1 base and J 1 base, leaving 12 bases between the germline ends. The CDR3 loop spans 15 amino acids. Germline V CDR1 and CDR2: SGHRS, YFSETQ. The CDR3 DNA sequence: TGCGCCAGCAGCTTGCGCGGGGGCCCTTCCTACGAGCAGTACTTC. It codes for CASSLRGGPSYEQYF.

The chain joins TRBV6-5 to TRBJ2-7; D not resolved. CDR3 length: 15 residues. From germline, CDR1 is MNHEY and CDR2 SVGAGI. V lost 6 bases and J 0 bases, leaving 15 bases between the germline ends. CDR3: CASSPEDSSSYEQYF. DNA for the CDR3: TGTGCCAGCAGCCCAGAGGATTCTAGCTCCTACGAGCAGTACTTC.

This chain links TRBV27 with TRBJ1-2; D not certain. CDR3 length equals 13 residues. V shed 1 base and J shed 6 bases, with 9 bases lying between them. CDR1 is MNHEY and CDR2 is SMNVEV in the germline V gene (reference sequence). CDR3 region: CASSLFGEDGYTF. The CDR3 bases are TGTGCCAGCAGTTTATTTGGGGAGGATGGCTACACCTTC.

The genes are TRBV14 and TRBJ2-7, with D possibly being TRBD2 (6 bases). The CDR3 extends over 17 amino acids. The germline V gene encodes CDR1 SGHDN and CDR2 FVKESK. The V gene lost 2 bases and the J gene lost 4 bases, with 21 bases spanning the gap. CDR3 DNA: TGTGCCAGCAGCCAACCCGGGTCGGGTTCTGGAGGGTACGAGCAGTACTTC. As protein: CASSQPGSGSGGYEQYF.

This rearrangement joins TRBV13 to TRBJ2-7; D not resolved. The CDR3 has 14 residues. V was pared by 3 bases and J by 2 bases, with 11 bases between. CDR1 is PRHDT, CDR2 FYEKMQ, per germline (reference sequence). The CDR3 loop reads CASSLGSMAYEQYF. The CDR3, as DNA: TGTGCCAGCAGCTTGGGGTCGATGGCCTACGAGCAGTACTTC.

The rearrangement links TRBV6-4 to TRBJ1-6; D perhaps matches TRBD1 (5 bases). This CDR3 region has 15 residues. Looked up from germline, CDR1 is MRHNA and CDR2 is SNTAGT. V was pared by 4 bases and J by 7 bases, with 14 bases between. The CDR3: CASSAGGNLNSPLHF. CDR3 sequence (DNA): TGTGCCAGCAGTGCCGGGGGGAATCTGAATTCACCCCTCCACTTT.

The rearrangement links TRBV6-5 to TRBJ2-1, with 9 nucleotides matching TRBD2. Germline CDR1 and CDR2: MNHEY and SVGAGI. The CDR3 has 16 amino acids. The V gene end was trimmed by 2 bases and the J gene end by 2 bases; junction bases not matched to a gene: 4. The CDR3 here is CASSYETSGTYNEQFF. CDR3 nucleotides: TGTGCCAGCAGTTACGAGACTAGCGGCACCTACAATGAGCAGTTCTTC.